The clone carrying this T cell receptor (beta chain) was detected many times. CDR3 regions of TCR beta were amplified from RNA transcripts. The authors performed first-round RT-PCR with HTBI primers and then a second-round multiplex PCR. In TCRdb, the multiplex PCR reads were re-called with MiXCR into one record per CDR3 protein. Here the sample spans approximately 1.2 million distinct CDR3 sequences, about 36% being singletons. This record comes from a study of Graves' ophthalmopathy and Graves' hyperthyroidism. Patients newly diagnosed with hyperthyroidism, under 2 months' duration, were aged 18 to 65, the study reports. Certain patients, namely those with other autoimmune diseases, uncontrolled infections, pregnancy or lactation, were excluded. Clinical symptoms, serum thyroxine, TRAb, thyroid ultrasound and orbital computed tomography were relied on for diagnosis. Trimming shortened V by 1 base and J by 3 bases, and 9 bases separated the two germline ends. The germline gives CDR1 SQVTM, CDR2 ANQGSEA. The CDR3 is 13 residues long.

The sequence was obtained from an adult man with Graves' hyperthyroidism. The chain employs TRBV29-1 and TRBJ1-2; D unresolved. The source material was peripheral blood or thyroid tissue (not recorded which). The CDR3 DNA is TGCAGCGTTGAAGGTCGGGTAGACTATGGCTACACCTTC. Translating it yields CSVEGRVDYGYTF.